The 30 T cell receptor beta chains listed next were all sequenced from one sample in a study of T cell responses to AZD1222 COVID-19 vaccine. Repertoires were generated with immunoSEQ multiplex PCR, while TCRdb's copy carries only in-frame clones and drops some. The table has roughly 150,000 clones, 88% seen once. The sequences come from peripheral blood, collected on day 0 of AZD1222 vaccination. The receptors were sampled from an adult in good health.

The V gene is TRBV7-2, the J gene TRBJ1-3; the match to TRBD1 covers 7 bases. CDR3 length: 14 residues. The J segment lost 2 bases and the V segment lost 3 bases, leaving 1 base of the junction unmatched. Per germline, CDR1 SGHTA and CDR2 FQGNSA. The CDR3 is CASSLTGTGNTIYF. CDR3 coding DNA: TGTGCCAGCAGCTTGACAGGGACTGGAAACACCATATATTTT. Full variable domain (outside the CDR3, taken from reference TRBV7-2 and TRBJ1-3): GAGVSQSPSNKVTEKGKDVELRCDPISGHTALYWYRQSLGQGLEFLIYFQGNSAPDKSGLPSDRFSAERTGGSVSTLTIQRTQQEDSAVYLCASSLTGTGNTIYFGEGSWLTVV.

The chain combines TRBV24-1 with TRBJ2-1; possible D gene TRBD2, 6 bases. The CDR3 has 17 amino acids. V shed 3 bases and J shed 0 bases, with 14 bases lying between them. Germline values: CDR1 KGHDR, CDR2 SFDVKD. The CDR3: CATSDGGTSSSYNEQFF. CDR3 bases: TGTGCCACCAGTGATGGGGGGACTTCTAGCTCCTACAATGAGCAGTTCTTC.

The chain employs TRBV6-6 and TRBJ2-1; D is perhaps TRBD2 (5 bases). The length of the CDR3 is 15 residues. The V gene's germline CDR1 is MNHNY and CDR2 SVGAGI (reference sequence). V dropped 6 bases and J dropped 7 bases, with 19 bases sitting between them. The CDR3 reads CASSSRIRGSNEQFF. Written as DNA, the CDR3 is TGTGCCAGCAGCTCAAGGATTCGGGGTTCGAATGAGCAGTTCTTC.

V is TRBV3-1 (or the pseudogene TRBV3-2) and J is TRBJ1-5; TRBD1 aligns across 7 bases. This CDR3 spans 14 amino acids. The germline V gene encodes CDR1 LGHDT and CDR2 YNNKEL (reference sequence). Trimming at V came to 2 bases and at J to 7 bases, leaving 5 bases not matched to a gene. CDR3 in DNA: TGTGCCAGCAGCCAAAGACAGGGTATCCAGCCCCAGCATTTT. It codes for CASSQRQGIQPQHF.

In DNA form, the CDR3 reads TGTGCCAGCAGTGAGTATCAGCCCCAGCATTTT. Translation: CASSEYQPQHF. The chain couples TRBV6-1 to TRBJ1-5; no clear D gene. The V gene's germline CDR1 is MNHNS and CDR2 SASEGT. The CDR3 runs 11 residues. V was clipped by 3 bases and J by 5 bases, with 2 bases between them.

The gene calls are TRBV19 and TRBJ2-1, with D unresolved. Per germline, CDR1 LNHDA and CDR2 SQIVND (reference sequence). Trimming left V 4 bases short and J 7 bases short, with 14 bases between. The CDR3 loop spans 14 amino acids. The CDR3 DNA is TGTGCCAGTAGTACGTGGGCTCAGGAGAATGAGCAGTTCTTC. This sequence encodes CASSTWAQENEQFF.

This chain joins TRBV5-4 and TRBJ2-3; perhaps TRBD2 as D (7 bases). This CDR3 has 15 residues. Germline loops: CDR1 SGHNT, CDR2 YYREEE (reference sequence). V was clipped by 2 bases and J by 0 bases, with 10 bases between them. For the CDR3, the DNA is TGTGCCAGCAGCTTTGGGGGGGCTAGCACAGATACGCAGTATTTT. It codes for CASSFGGASTDTQYF. The full variable domain, rest sourced from reference TRBV5-4 and TRBJ2-3, is ETGVTQSPTHLIKTRGQQVTLRCSSQSGHNTVSWYQQALGQGPQFIFQYYREEENGRGNFPPRFSGLQFPNYSSELNVNALELDDSALYLCASSFGGASTDTQYFGPGTRLTVL.

The CDR3 protein is CATSRLQGTEAFF. The CDR3 DNA is TGTGCCACCAGCAGACTACAGGGAACTGAAGCTTTCTTT. The chain recombines TRBV15 with TRBJ1-1; possible D gene TRBD1, 6 bases. Looked up from germline, CDR1 is LNHNV and CDR2 is YYDKDF (reference sequence). This CDR3 region has 13 residues. Trimming removed 2 bases at V and 5 bases at J, with 9 bases between.

The V and J genes are TRBV2 and TRBJ1-4; D not resolved. The CDR3 is made up of 13 amino acids. Trimming took off 6 bases at V and 5 bases at J, with 10 bases between the two ends. Germline V lookup: CDR1 SNHLY, CDR2 FYNNEI. CDR3 nucleotide sequence: TGTGCCAGCAGCCTCCAGGAGAATGAAAAACTGTTTTTT. It encodes CASSLQENEKLFF.

The sample holds a few counts of this clone. V usage is TRBV20-1 and J usage is TRBJ2-7; D might be TRBD1 (5 bases). Germline assignment: CDR1 DFQATT and CDR2 SNEGSKA (reference sequence). V lost 3 bases and J lost 4, with 10 bases in between. This CDR3 comprises 12 residues. The CDR3: CSASNAGYEQYF. CDR3 sequence (DNA): TGCAGTGCTAGTAATGCAGGGTACGAGCAGTACTTC.

The rearrangement uses TRBV4-2 and TRBJ1-5; D is ambiguous. This CDR3 comprises 14 residues. Per the germline V gene, CDR1 is LGHNA and CDR2 is YNFKEQ. Trimming pared 0 bases from V and 2 bases from J, leaving 5 bases between. The CDR3 region is CASSQDPRNQPQHF. CDR3 in DNA: TGTGCCAGCAGCCAAGATCCGCGCAATCAGCCCCAGCATTTT.

The chain has TRBV10-3 and TRBJ1-1; 7 nucleotides line up with TRBD1. The germline V gene encodes CDR1 ENHRY and CDR2 SYGVKD. CDR3 length: 16 amino acids. The trim removed 6 bases at V and 0 bases at J, leaving 10 bases unmatched. As DNA, the CDR3 is TGTGCCATCAGGCCCACAGGGGAGGGGATGAACACTGAAGCTTTCTTT. The encoded protein is CAIRPTGEGMNTEAFF.

Only one count was recorded for this clone. V and J are TRBV28 and TRBJ2-3; TRBD1 aligns across 7 bases. This CDR3 has 15 residues. Germline assignment: CDR1 MDHEN and CDR2 SYDVKM. J was trimmed by 1 base and V by 6 bases; bases with no gene match: 7. The CDR3, as DNA: TGTGCCAGCAGCACAGGGGTTTTTGGCACAGATACGCAGTATTTT. This translates into CASSTGVFGTDTQYF. Full variable domain (missing parts from reference TRBV28 and TRBJ2-3): DVKVTQSSRYLVKRTGEKVFLECVQDMDHENMFWYRQDPGLGLRLIYFSYDVKMKEKGDIPEGYSVSREKKERFSLILESASTNQTSMYLCASSTGVFGTDTQYFGPGTRLTVL.

This clone appeared a few times. CDR3 in DNA: TGTGCCAGTACTACCGGGACAGGGTCCAGCTATGGCTACACCTTC. Its protein product is CASTTGTGSSYGYTF. The chain is built from TRBV19 and TRBJ1-2, with 9 bases that match TRBD1. Trimming at V came to 7 bases and at J to 4 bases, leaving 10 bases not matched to a gene. The CDR3 is 15 amino acids. Germline V gene data show CDR1 as LNHDA and CDR2 as SQIVND (reference sequence).

V gene TRBV19 combines with J gene TRBJ2-1; 9 positions match TRBD2. Germline V gene data show CDR1 as LNHDA and CDR2 as SQIVND (reference sequence). The junction had 4 bases not matched to a gene; V was cut back by 5 bases and J by 2 bases. The CDR3 is made up of 15 amino acids. The CDR3 nucleotides are TGTGCCAGTAGTCTCCTAGCGGGGACCTACAATGAGCAGTTCTTC. Its protein is CASSLLAGTYNEQFF.

This rearrangement joins TRBV5-1 to TRBJ2-1, with D possibly matching TRBD1 (6 bases). With 0 bases removed from V and 7 bases from J, the gap between germline ends came to 23 bases. The CDR3 contains 18 residues. Germline CDR1 reads SGHRS; CDR2 reads YFSETQ. The DNA for the CDR3 is TGCGCCAGCAGCTTGGCCAAATTTGGGTGGGGGCCGGGGAATGAGCAGTTCTTC. This gives the protein CASSLAKFGWGPGNEQFF.

The genes are TRBV5-4 and TRBJ2-1, with 11 bases identical to TRBD2. After removal of 3 bases from V and 9 bases from J, the junction contained 11 bases not matched to a gene. Germline lookup yields CDR1 SGHNT and CDR2 YYREEE (reference sequence). This CDR3 has 16 amino acids. CDR3 coding DNA: TGTGCCAGCAGCTCCCGAGGTAGCGGGAGGGCCTCTGAGCAGTTCTTC. It codes for CASSSRGSGRASEQFF.

The chain is built from TRBV6-5 and TRBJ2-7; TRBD1 or TRBD2 may be the D gene (5 bases each). V was shortened by 5 bases and J by 3 bases, with 17 bases between the two germline ends. This CDR3 has 15 residues. From germline, CDR1 is MNHEY and CDR2 SVGAGI. CDR3 coding DNA: TGTGCCAGCAGTCTACAGACGGGGCGGAACTACGAGCAGTACTTC. Protein sequence: CASSLQTGRNYEQYF.

V and J are TRBV28 and TRBJ2-1, with 12 bases matching TRBD1. CDR3 length: 15 residues. Germline loops: CDR1 MDHEN, CDR2 SYDVKM. The ends lost 5 bases at V and 5 bases at J; junction bases unmatched: 4. CDR3 coding DNA: TGTGCCAGCAGTCGGGGGGACAGGGGGCACAATGAGCAGTTCTTC. Its protein product is CASSRGDRGHNEQFF.

The chain carries TRBV5-1 and TRBJ2-3; D is possibly TRBD2 (6 bases). Per germline, CDR1 SGHRS and CDR2 YFSETQ. The CDR3 extends over 14 amino acids. Trimming removed 5 bases from V and 9 bases from J, with 19 bases in between. This chain's CDR3 is CASSKGGGLYTQYF. CDR3 bases: TGCGCCAGCAGTAAGGGAGGCGGACTATACACGCAGTATTTT.

The chain carries TRBV19 and TRBJ2-7; D is perhaps TRBD1 or TRBD2 (6 bases each). Trimming took 3 bases from V and 6 from J, leaving 15 bases between them. Germline V CDR1 and CDR2: LNHDA, SQIVND (reference sequence). This CDR3 comprises 14 residues. The DNA of the CDR3 is TGTGCCAGTAGTATGGGGGGCAGGGCGGCCGAGCAGTACTTC. Its translation is CASSMGGRAAEQYF.

The chain combines TRBV2 with TRBJ2-1, with a weak D call TRBD2 (7 bases). Trimming removed 2 bases from V and 15 bases from J, with 20 bases in between. CDR1 and CDR2 (germline): SNHLY, FYNNEI. The CDR3 length is 14 residues. CDR3 residues: CASSESATWRGGFF. CDR3 nucleotide sequence: TGTGCCAGCAGTGAATCGGCCACCTGGAGGGGGGGGTTCTTC.

CDR3 coding DNA: TGTGCCAGCGCGGGGGCCCGAAGGACCCAGTACTTC. This sequence encodes CASAGARRTQYF. The chain couples TRBV2 to TRBJ2-5, with D perhaps matching TRBD2 (7 bases). V dropped 8 bases and J dropped 7 bases, with 14 bases sitting between them. Per germline, CDR1 SNHLY and CDR2 FYNNEI. The CDR3 length is 12 residues. Drawing the rest from reference TRBV2 and TRBJ2-5, the complete variable domain is EPEVTQTPSHQVTQMGQEVILRCVPISNHLYFYWYRQILGQKVEFLVSFYNNEISEKSEIFDDQFSVERPDGSNFTLKIRSTKLEDSAMYFCASAGARRTQYFGPGTRLLVL.

The chain recombines TRBV27 with TRBJ2-2, with D perhaps given as TRBD1 or TRBD2 (5 bases each). Trimming took off 7 bases at V and 4 bases at J, with 16 bases between the two ends. This CDR3 contains 15 residues. The germline V gene has CDR1 MNHEY and CDR2 SMNVEV (reference sequence). The CDR3 protein is CASTQRGAITGELFF. The CDR3 DNA is TGTGCCAGCACCCAGCGAGGGGCTATCACCGGGGAGCTGTTTTTT.

The chain employs TRBV19 and TRBJ1-5; D is perhaps TRBD1 (5 bases). This CDR3 region has 15 residues. Between the trimmed V and J ends, which lost 5 bases and 6 bases, there was a span of 17 bases. CDR1 LNHDA and CDR2 SQIVND come from the germline V gene (reference sequence). CDR3 loop: CASSLLTAAGQPQHF. The DNA of the CDR3 is TGTGCCAGTAGTCTACTGACAGCGGCAGGTCAGCCCCAGCATTTT. Full variable domain (remainder filled in from reference TRBV19 and TRBJ1-5): DGGITQSPKYLFRKEGQNVTLSCEQNLNHDAMYWYRQDPGQGLRLIYYSQIVNDFQKGDIAEGYSVSREKKESFPLTVTSAQKNPTAFYLCASSLLTAAGQPQHFGDGTRLSIL.

The chain combines TRBV6-5 with TRBJ1-1; D unclear. The V and J ends lost 4 bases and 4 bases respectively, with 16 bases between them. CDR1 and CDR2 from the germline V gene are MNHEY and SVGAGI. The CDR3 runs to 15 residues. The CDR3 loop reads CASSFQTGRSTEAFF. DNA for the CDR3: TGTGCCAGCAGTTTCCAGACTGGGCGGAGCACTGAAGCTTTCTTT.

This clone occurred once. The chain combines TRBV29-1 with TRBJ1-1, with D hard to call. The CDR3 length is 13 residues. Per germline, CDR1 SQVTM and CDR2 ANQGSEA. The germline V and J ends were trimmed by 5 bases and 3 bases, with 13 bases remaining between them. CDR3 sequence (DNA): TGCAGCGTTTCAAAGGGTTGGGACACTGAAGCTTTCTTT. Its translation is CSVSKGWDTEAFF. Full variable domain (missing parts from reference TRBV29-1 and TRBJ1-1): SAVISQKPSRDICQRGTSLTIQCQVDSQVTMMFWYRQQPGQSLTLIATANQGSEATYESGFVIDKFPISRPNLTFSTLTVSNMSPEDSSIYLCSVSKGWDTEAFFGQGTRLTVV.

The gene calls are TRBV19 and TRBJ2-3, with D possibly TRBD2 on 7 matching bases. This CDR3 has 16 amino acids. With 5 bases removed from V and 4 bases from J, the gap between germline ends came to 19 bases. Germline values: CDR1 LNHDA, CDR2 SQIVND (reference sequence). The CDR3 loop is CASSSLPRGGPDTQYF. The CDR3 bases are TGTGCCAGTAGTTCGCTACCCAGGGGAGGGCCAGATACGCAGTATTTT.

The chain recombines TRBV4-3 with TRBJ2-1, with 12 positions matching TRBD2. Germline V gene sequence: CDR1 LGHNA, CDR2 YSLEER. Trimming took 4 bases from V and 6 from J; bases not matched to a gene: 16. The CDR3 sequence is 19 residues long. CDR3 amino acids: CASSLIPGTSGSHGNEQFF. CDR3 DNA: TGCGCCAGCAGCCTCATCCCCGGGACTAGCGGGTCCCACGGCAATGAGCAGTTCTTC.

V is TRBV9 and J is TRBJ2-1; the D call may be TRBD1 or TRBD2 (5 bases each). The CDR3 sequence is 14 residues long. The germline CDR1 and CDR2 sequences are SGDLS and YYNGEE. The V and J ends lost 3 bases and 6 bases respectively, with 13 bases between them. The CDR3 DNA sequence: TGTGCCAGCAGCGGGGGCGGGCCGAGCAATGAGCAGTTCTTC. It yields the protein CASSGGGPSNEQFF.